The rows below give T cell receptor beta chains drawn from one sample of a study of shared clonotypes between healthy human individuals. Assay used: immunoSEQ multiplex PCR; TCRdb lists only in-frame clones, some missing. The data show around 530,000 clones, roughly four fifths seen once. Sequenced: PBMCs. The receptor source for this set is a woman aged 35 to 49 in good health. Some clones in this sample may be carry-over from other donors' samples. The CDR3 runs from the conserved cysteine through the conserved F or W. Fields, in order: clone size, J gene, V gene, D gene, CDR3 DNA, CDR3 protein. D genes are given only for firm matches. Some rows have no size entry. The others give once, few or many, or a class for an expanded clone.

clone_size: -; j_call: TRBJ2-5; v_call: TRBV6-5; d_call: TRBD2; cdr3_nt: TGTGCCAGCAGTTACTGGCGGGAGGGAGAGACCCAGTACTTC; cdr3_aa: CASSYWREGETQYF
clone_size: once; j_call: TRBJ2-7; v_call: TRBV30; d_call: -; cdr3_nt: TGTGCCTGGAGTGTGGGGTTAGGGGGAAACCTACCGGGGGAGCAGTACTTC; cdr3_aa: CAWSVGLGGNLPGEQYF
clone_size: few; j_call: TRBJ1-2; v_call: TRBV11-1; d_call: TRBD1; cdr3_nt: TGTGCCAGCAGCACTAGCTGGGACAGAAAGACCTTC; cdr3_aa: CASSTSWDRKTF
clone_size: -; j_call: TRBJ1-3; v_call: TRBV5-4; d_call: -; cdr3_nt: TGTGCCAGCAGCGAGGACCCGTCCTCTGGAAACACCATATATTTT; cdr3_aa: CASSEDPSSGNTIYF
clone_size: many; j_call: TRBJ1-2; v_call: TRBV30; d_call: -; cdr3_nt: TGTGCCTGGAGTAGTTGGGCATATGGCTACACCTTC; cdr3_aa: CAWSSWAYGYTF
clone_size: -; j_call: TRBJ2-7; v_call: TRBV7-2; d_call: -; cdr3_nt: TGTGCCAGCAGCTTAGTGGCCAGGAGTTACGAGCAGTACTTC; cdr3_aa: CASSLVARSYEQYF
clone_size: -; j_call: TRBJ2-6; v_call: TRBV5-1; d_call: TRBD2; cdr3_nt: TGCGCCAGCAGCCTCGGGGGGTCTGGGGCCAACGTCCTGACTTTC; cdr3_aa: CASSLGGSGANVLTF
clone_size: -; j_call: TRBJ1-5; v_call: TRBV6-1; d_call: -; cdr3_nt: TGTGCCAGCAGTGAATCGACCGGTTACGGTCAGCCCCAGCATTTT; cdr3_aa: CASSESTGYGQPQHF
clone_size: few; j_call: TRBJ1-3; v_call: TRBV11-2; d_call: -; cdr3_nt: TGTGCCAGCAGCTTAGAGGTTCTAGGAAACACCATATATTTT; cdr3_aa: CASSLEVLGNTIYF
clone_size: -; j_call: TRBJ2-1; v_call: TRBV9; d_call: TRBD2; cdr3_nt: TGTGCCAGCAGCGTAGGGGACTACCCTGGCGAGCAGTTCTTC; cdr3_aa: CASSVGDYPGEQFF
clone_size: -; j_call: TRBJ1-2; v_call: TRBV30; d_call: TRBD1; cdr3_nt: TGTGCCTGGAGTGAAGGACAGGTCCGAAACTATGGCTACACCTTC; cdr3_aa: CAWSEGQVRNYGYTF
clone_size: -; j_call: TRBJ2-7; v_call: TRBV7-2; d_call: TRBD2; cdr3_nt: TGTGCCAGCAGCTTAGGGACTAGCGGGACCTACGAGCAGTACTTC; cdr3_aa: CASSLGTSGTYEQYF
clone_size: once; j_call: TRBJ2-2; v_call: TRBV5-1; d_call: TRBD2; cdr3_nt: TGCGCCAGCAGCCCAGCGGGAGTGGCGAACACCGGGGAGCTGTTTTTT; cdr3_aa: CASSPAGVANTGELFF
clone_size: once; j_call: TRBJ2-5; v_call: TRBV5-1; d_call: TRBD2; cdr3_nt: TGCGCCAGCAGCCGGGGACTAGCGGTTACGCAAGAGACCCAGTACTTC; cdr3_aa: CASSRGLAVTQETQYF
clone_size: -; j_call: TRBJ2-7; v_call: TRBV5-6; d_call: -; cdr3_nt: TGTGCCAGCAGCTACCGGGACCTCCGCTACGAGCAGTACTTC; cdr3_aa: CASSYRDLRYEQYF
clone_size: -; j_call: TRBJ2-7; v_call: TRBV18; d_call: -; cdr3_nt: TGTGCCAGCTCACCTTCGCCGGGACACATCCCCGATGAGCAGTACTTC; cdr3_aa: CASSPSPGHIPDEQYF
clone_size: few; j_call: TRBJ2-5; v_call: TRBV6-1; d_call: TRBD2; cdr3_nt: TGTGCCAGCAGAGTACTAGCGGGAGAAGAGACCCAGTACTTC; cdr3_aa: CASRVLAGEETQYF
clone_size: -; j_call: TRBJ1-2; v_call: TRBV18; d_call: -; cdr3_nt: TGTGCCAGCTCACGCACGGACAGCGGCTACACCTTC; cdr3_aa: CASSRTDSGYTF
clone_size: -; j_call: TRBJ2-7; v_call: TRBV29-1; d_call: TRBD2; cdr3_nt: TGCAGCGTCGGTAGCGGGAGATACGAGCAGTACTTC; cdr3_aa: CSVGSGRYEQYF
clone_size: -; j_call: TRBJ1-1; v_call: TRBV30; d_call: -; cdr3_nt: TGTGCCTGGGAAGGGATTGGGAACACTGAAGCTTTCTTT; cdr3_aa: CAWEGIGNTEAFF
clone_size: -; j_call: TRBJ2-7; v_call: TRBV4-3; d_call: -; cdr3_nt: TGCGCCAGCAGCCGCTCCTGGGGTGGGGGGCAACAGTACTTC; cdr3_aa: CASSRSWGGGQQYF
clone_size: -; j_call: TRBJ2-3; v_call: TRBV5-6; d_call: TRBD1; cdr3_nt: TGTGCCAGCAGCCGTCCGAGACAGGGGGCGGCAGATACGCAGTATTTT; cdr3_aa: CASSRPRQGAADTQYF
clone_size: -; j_call: TRBJ2-1; v_call: TRBV29-1; d_call: -; cdr3_nt: TGCAGCGTGAACCCAGGCGGCTACAATGAGCAGTTCTTC; cdr3_aa: CSVNPGGYNEQFF
clone_size: -; j_call: TRBJ2-2; v_call: TRBV9; d_call: -; cdr3_nt: TGTGCCAGCAGCGTAGAGGGGACCGGGGAGCTGTTTTTT; cdr3_aa: CASSVEGTGELFF
clone_size: few; j_call: TRBJ1-2; v_call: TRBV7-9; d_call: -; cdr3_nt: TGTGCCAGCAGCGCCGATCTAGGTGATGGCTACACCTTC; cdr3_aa: CASSADLGDGYTF
clone_size: once; j_call: TRBJ1-4; v_call: TRBV2; d_call: -; cdr3_nt: TGTGCCAGCAGTGGGCAGGCCCCTGCAACTAATGAAAAACTGTTTTTT; cdr3_aa: CASSGQAPATNEKLFF
clone_size: -; j_call: TRBJ2-1; v_call: TRBV7-2; d_call: TRBD2; cdr3_nt: TGTGCCAGCAGCCGGCACTATCGGAGCGGGGGGGATGAGCAGTTCTTC; cdr3_aa: CASSRHYRSGGDEQFF
clone_size: few; j_call: TRBJ1-4; v_call: TRBV5-1; d_call: TRBD1; cdr3_nt: TGCGCCAGCAGCTTTACCGGGACAGGTGGCGAAAAACTGTTTTTT; cdr3_aa: CASSFTGTGGEKLFF
clone_size: -; j_call: TRBJ2-7; v_call: TRBV4-2; d_call: TRBD2; cdr3_nt: TGTGCCAGCAGCCAAGGTGTAGCGGGAGGGTTCGAGCAGTACTTC; cdr3_aa: CASSQGVAGGFEQYF
clone_size: -; j_call: TRBJ2-7; v_call: TRBV21-1; d_call: -; cdr3_nt: TGTGCCAGACGACAATCCAGCATAACCGGGGAGTCCTACGAGCAGTACTTC; cdr3_aa: CARRQSSITGESYEQYF
clone_size: -; j_call: TRBJ1-1; v_call: TRBV29-1; d_call: -; cdr3_nt: TGCAGCGTTGAAATAGCGGGAGTAAACACTGAAGCTTTCTTT; cdr3_aa: CSVEIAGVNTEAFF
clone_size: -; j_call: TRBJ2-1; v_call: TRBV7-9; d_call: TRBD2; cdr3_nt: TGTGCCAGCAGCCCGGGGGGTGGGAGGGCCACCAATGAGCAGTTCTTC; cdr3_aa: CASSPGGGRATNEQFF
clone_size: once; j_call: TRBJ1-2; v_call: TRBV27; d_call: TRBD1; cdr3_nt: TGTGCCAGCAGCCGAGGACAGGGGGCGATTGCAGGGATTCGGGGCTACACCTTC; cdr3_aa: CASSRGQGAIAGIRGYTF
clone_size: -; j_call: TRBJ1-2; v_call: TRBV5-1; d_call: TRBD1; cdr3_nt: TGCGCCAGCCGACAGGGTTTCAACTATGGCTACACCTTC; cdr3_aa: CASRQGFNYGYTF
clone_size: -; j_call: TRBJ2-7; v_call: TRBV7-2; d_call: -; cdr3_nt: TGTGCCAGCAGCCCCCGGGGACGGAGAATATACGAGCAGTACTTC; cdr3_aa: CASSPRGRRIYEQYF
clone_size: -; j_call: TRBJ2-2; v_call: TRBV2; d_call: -; cdr3_nt: TGTGCCAGCAGGGATCCGGGAGAAGGGACCGGGGAGCTGTTTTTT; cdr3_aa: CASRDPGEGTGELFF
clone_size: few; j_call: TRBJ2-1; v_call: TRBV28; d_call: -; cdr3_nt: TGTGCCAGCAGTTTTTCCAGTATGGGATCCTACAATGAGCAGTTCTTC; cdr3_aa: CASSFSSMGSYNEQFF
clone_size: -; j_call: TRBJ2-7; v_call: TRBV19; d_call: -; cdr3_nt: TGTGCCAGTAGTATATCGGACTACCCAACCTACGAGCAGTACTTC; cdr3_aa: CASSISDYPTYEQYF
clone_size: once; j_call: TRBJ1-5; v_call: TRBV7-3; d_call: -; cdr3_nt: TGTGCCAGCAGCTTAAGGAGACTGGTTAGCAATCAGCCCCAGCATTTT; cdr3_aa: CASSLRRLVSNQPQHF
clone_size: -; j_call: TRBJ2-7; v_call: TRBV7-6; d_call: TRBD1; cdr3_nt: TGTGCCAGCAGCGTGGGACAGGGTGATTACTACGAGCAGTACTTC; cdr3_aa: CASSVGQGDYYEQYF
clone_size: -; j_call: TRBJ1-1; v_call: TRBV2; d_call: -; cdr3_nt: TGTGCCAGCACCCTAGCCGGAGGGGGAGGGAACACTGAAGCTTTCTTT; cdr3_aa: CASTLAGGGGNTEAFF
clone_size: -; j_call: TRBJ2-2; v_call: TRBV9; d_call: -; cdr3_nt: TGTGCCAGCGGGTCGTGGGACTGCGCGAACACCGGGGAGCTGTTTTTT; cdr3_aa: CASGSWDCANTGELFF
clone_size: -; j_call: TRBJ2-2; v_call: TRBV19; d_call: -; cdr3_nt: TGTGCCAGTAGACGAATCGGGCCCGGGGAGCTGTTTTTT; cdr3_aa: CASRRIGPGELFF
clone_size: -; j_call: TRBJ2-1; v_call: TRBV18; d_call: -; cdr3_nt: TGTGCCAGCTCACAAAGTCTATCCTACAATGAGCAGTTCTTC; cdr3_aa: CASSQSLSYNEQFF
clone_size: -; j_call: TRBJ1-1; v_call: TRBV7-9; d_call: -; cdr3_nt: TGTGCCAGCAGCGTTCGCCGAGGCTTTGGGGGCGCAAGGACTGAAGCTTTCTTT; cdr3_aa: CASSVRRGFGGARTEAFF